Below are 23 T cell receptor beta chains sequenced from a single sample in a study of blood T cell repertoires in COVID-19. Only in-frame clones appear in the TCRdb table, and some are missing; sequencing was by immunoSEQ multiplex PCR. The sample has roughly 100,000 clones, roughly 88% seen once; the top ten hold just over 2%. Sample: peripheral blood. The source is a man aged 50-60 years with COVID-19, enrolled during active disease.

This clone appeared a single time. This chain connects TRBV10-1 to TRBJ1-5, with unresolved D. Trimming pared 5 bases from V and 7 bases from J, leaving 9 bases between. Germline V lookup: CDR1 WNHNN, CDR2 SYGVQD (reference sequence). This CDR3 contains 12 residues. The CDR3 region has the DNA TGCGCCAGCAGTACGGGGATCCAGCCCCAGCATTTT. It is translated as CASSTGIQPQHF.

The genes are TRBV25-1 and TRBJ1-4; 8 positions agree with TRBD1. The CDR3 length is 16 residues. Germline V gene data show CDR1 as MGHDK and CDR2 as SYGVNS. Trimming cost V 2 bases and J 7 bases; bases outside gene matches: 9. In DNA form, the CDR3 reads TGTGCCAGCAGTGAAATAGGACAGGGCAGCGGTGAAAAACTGTTTTTT. It translates to CASSEIGQGSGEKLFF.

This chain connects TRBV28 to TRBJ2-7; 10 bases are shared with TRBD1. Germline V gene data show CDR1 as MDHEN and CDR2 as SYDVKM. The CDR3 extends over 15 amino acids. V gave up 5 bases and J gave up 7 bases; unmatched junction bases: 11. DNA of the CDR3: TGTGCCAGCAGTACCGCCGGGACAGGGGTAGGGGAGCAGTACTTC. Encoded protein: CASSTAGTGVGEQYF.

The genes are TRBV4-1 and TRBJ2-2; 10 bases are shared with TRBD2. This CDR3 has 17 amino acids. Looked up from germline, CDR1 is MGHRA and CDR2 is YSYEKL. V shed 1 base and J 5 bases; nucleotides not matched to a gene: 7. CDR3 sequence: CASSQGSSGGITGELFF. CDR3 coding DNA: TGCGCCAGCAGCCAAGGCTCTAGCGGGGGTATTACCGGGGAGCTGTTTTTT.

This chain uses TRBV5-1 with TRBJ2-2; 8 bases map to TRBD2. The V gene's germline CDR1 is SGHRS and CDR2 YFSETQ. J gave up 5 bases and V 5 bases, and 8 bases lay outside the gene matches. The CDR3 spans 15 residues. CDR3 sequence: CASRRAGAPTGELFF. As DNA, the CDR3 is TGCGCCAGCAGGAGAGCGGGGGCCCCAACCGGGGAGCTGTTTTTT. Using reference TRBV5-1 and TRBJ2-2 for the parts outside the CDR3, the full variable domain is KAGVTQTPRYLIKTRGQQVTLSCSPISGHRSVSWYQQTPGQGLQFLFEYFSETQRNKGNFPGRFSGRQFSNSRSEMNVSTLELGDSALYLCASRRAGAPTGELFFGEGSRLTVL.

This clone was observed a single time. The rearrangement links TRBV6-6 to TRBJ2-7; possible D gene TRBD1, 6 bases. V lost 2 bases and J 0 bases, leaving 8 bases between the germline ends. The germline V gene encodes CDR1 MNHNY and CDR2 SVGAGI (reference sequence). The CDR3 is 14 residues long. The chain's CDR3 is CASSYSRGSYEQYF. In nucleotides, the CDR3 is TGTGCCAGCAGTTACAGCAGGGGCTCCTACGAGCAGTACTTC.

The genes are TRBV2 and TRBJ2-5, with TRBD1 matching over 8 bases. CDR1 and CDR2 (germline): SNHLY, FYNNEI. CDR3 length: 16 amino acids. V lost 3 bases to trimming and J lost 4 bases; unmatched junction nucleotides: 10. The CDR3 sequence is CASSDPATGAGETQYF. The CDR3 nucleotides read TGTGCCAGCAGTGACCCTGCGACAGGGGCAGGAGAGACCCAGTACTTC.

The chain combines TRBV15 with TRBJ2-7; 8 bases line up with TRBD1. CDR1 is LNHNV and CDR2 is YYDKDF in the germline V gene (reference sequence). The V and J ends lost 1 base and 3 bases, in that order; junction bases with no gene match: 2. The length of the CDR3 is 14 residues. The CDR3 here is CATSRAGQVYEQYF. CDR3 bases: TGTGCCACCAGCAGAGCGGGACAGGTCTACGAGCAGTACTTC.

V gene TRBV9 combines with J gene TRBJ1-2; 8 bases match TRBD1. The CDR3 has 17 amino acids. Germline assignment: CDR1 SGDLS and CDR2 YYNGEE. V shed 3 bases and J 0 bases; nucleotides not matched to a gene: 10. This CDR3 reads CASSARGQAVANYGYTF. CDR3 DNA sequence: TGTGCCAGCAGCGCTCGGGGACAGGCGGTAGCTAACTATGGCTACACCTTC.

The CDR3 protein is CAYPPTGWNTGELFF. For the CDR3, the DNA is TGTGCCTACCCACCGACAGGTTGGAACACCGGGGAGCTGTTTTTT. This sequence joins TRBV30 and TRBJ2-2; tentative D call: TRBD1 (6 bases). The CDR3 extends over 15 amino acids. Germline V gene data show CDR1 as GTSNPN and CDR2 as SVGIG (reference sequence). Trimming removed 7 bases from V and 1 base from J, with 16 bases in between.

The genes are TRBV7-6 and TRBJ2-3, with 8 bases aligning to TRBD2. The ends lost 4 bases at V and 6 bases at J; junction bases unmatched: 9. The V gene's germline CDR1 is SGHVS and CDR2 FNYEAQ. The CDR3 is made up of 15 amino acids. The CDR3 reads CASSSASGPIDTQYF. The CDR3 DNA follows: TGTGCCAGCAGCTCCGCTAGCGGGCCCATTGATACGCAGTATTTT.

The gene calls are TRBV30 and TRBJ1-5, with D possibly matching TRBD1 (5 bases). Germline assignment: CDR1 GTSNPN and CDR2 SVGIG (reference sequence). This CDR3 has 13 residues. Trimming cost V 0 bases and J 2 bases, with 5 bases left between them. CDR3 coding DNA: TGTGCCTGGAGTGTACAGGGCAATCAGCCCCAGCATTTT. Its translation is CAWSVQGNQPQHF. The whole variable domain, filled in from reference TRBV30 and TRBJ1-5, reads SQTIHQWPATLVQPVGSPLSLECTVEGTSNPNLYWYRQAAGRGLQLLFYSVGIGQISSEVPQNLSASRPQDRQFILSSKKLLLSDSGFYLCAWSVQGNQPQHFGDGTRLSIL.

The chain employs TRBV5-4 and TRBJ2-7, with 8 bases lining up with TRBD1. The CDR3 is made up of 15 amino acids. Trimming at V came to 4 bases and at J to 4 bases, leaving 10 bases not matched to a gene. Germline-derived CDR1 and CDR2 are SGHNT and YYREEE (reference sequence). The CDR3 is CASSPSARGLYEQYF. CDR3 coding DNA: TGTGCCAGCAGCCCTTCCGCCAGGGGGCTTTACGAGCAGTACTTC.

The J gene is TRBJ1-5, the V gene TRBV30; a weak D match, TRBD1 (5 bases). The CDR3 is 14 amino acids. Germline V gene data show CDR1 as GTSNPN and CDR2 as SVGIG (reference sequence). V was trimmed by 3 bases and J by 1 base, leaving 10 bases between them. CDR3 amino acids: CAWRGRASNQPQHF. The CDR3 coding sequence is TGTGCCTGGAGGGGCAGGGCGAGCAATCAGCCCCAGCATTTT. Supplemented by reference TRBV30 and TRBJ1-5, the full variable domain reads SQTIHQWPATLVQPVGSPLSLECTVEGTSNPNLYWYRQAAGRGLQLLFYSVGIGQISSEVPQNLSASRPQDRQFILSSKKLLLSDSGFYLCAWRGRASNQPQHFGDGTRLSIL.

V is TRBV19 and J is TRBJ1-6; possible D gene TRBD1, 5 bases. The CDR3 length is 16 residues. V gave up 7 bases and J gave up 4 bases, with 17 bases separating them. Germline V CDR1 and CDR2: LNHDA, SQIVND (reference sequence). CDR3 residues: CASTQTGTPYNSPLHF. The CDR3 DNA is TGTGCCAGTACCCAAACAGGCACACCTTATAATTCACCCCTCCACTTT. Using reference TRBV19 and TRBJ1-6 for the parts outside the CDR3, the full variable domain is DGGITQSPKYLFRKEGQNVTLSCEQNLNHDAMYWYRQDPGQGLRLIYYSQIVNDFQKGDIAEGYSVSREKKESFPLTVTSAQKNPTAFYLCASTQTGTPYNSPLHFGNGTRLTVT.

The chain recombines TRBV29-1 with TRBJ1-5, with 8 nucleotides matching TRBD1. Germline V gene sequence: CDR1 SQVTM, CDR2 ANQGSEA. The trim removed 6 bases at V and 3 bases at J, leaving 10 bases unmatched. The length of the CDR3 is 15 residues. The DNA of the CDR3 is TGCAGCGTCAAAGCCTGGACAGGGACCAATCAGCCCCAGCATTTT. This gives the protein CSVKAWTGTNQPQHF.

The gene calls are TRBV7-2 and TRBJ1-1; D possibly corresponds to TRBD1 (5 bases). V lost 5 bases, J lost 2 bases, and 15 bases lay in between. Germline V gene lookup returns CDR1 SGHTA and CDR2 FQGNSA. The CDR3 loop spans 15 amino acids. The CDR3 is CASSGGTGKNTEAFF. The DNA for the CDR3 is TGTGCCAGCAGCGGCGGGACTGGTAAAAACACTGAAGCTTTCTTT.

The gene calls are TRBV27 and TRBJ1-6, with D possibly being TRBD1 (5 bases). V shed 3 bases and J shed 8 bases, with 11 bases lying between them. The CDR3 has 14 residues. Germline V gene data show CDR1 as MNHEY and CDR2 as SMNVEV (reference sequence). CDR3 region: CASSLPGWDSPLHF. CDR3 nucleotides: TGTGCCAGCAGTTTGCCAGGGTGGGATTCACCCCTCCACTTT.

The chain joins TRBV7-8 to TRBJ1-4; D perhaps matches TRBD1 (6 bases). The V end lost 2 bases, the J end lost 6 bases, and 16 bases lay between the germline ends. Germline V gene sequence: CDR1 SGHVS, CDR2 FQNEAQ. This CDR3 has 16 amino acids. The CDR3 is CASSLRRSGVDEKLFF. CDR3 DNA: TGTGCCAGCAGCTTAAGGCGTTCAGGGGTGGATGAAAAACTGTTTTTT.

J is TRBJ1-2 and V is TRBV4-3; D gene unclear. Germline CDR1 is LGHNA and CDR2 is YSLEER. This CDR3 has 13 amino acids. V lost 0 bases to trimming and J lost 7 bases, with 9 bases between them. CDR3 sequence reads: CASSQDPSGGYTF. The DNA of the CDR3 is TGCGCCAGCAGCCAAGATCCTTCGGGTGGCTACACCTTC.

This chain links TRBV30 with TRBJ1-5, with a possible D match to TRBD1 (5 bases). Germline V gene lookup returns CDR1 GTSNPN and CDR2 SVGIG (reference sequence). CDR3 length equals 15 residues. V shed 2 bases and J shed 6 bases, with 17 bases lying between them. Written as DNA, the CDR3 is TGTGCCTGGAGTTTGAGCGGGGGACCGAGTCAGCCCCAGCATTTT. This codes for CAWSLSGGPSQPQHF.

The sample holds one count of this clone. V is TRBV5-4 and J is TRBJ1-1; D gene ambiguous. Germline CDR1 SGHNT, CDR2 YYREEE (reference sequence). CDR3 size: 14 residues. V was shortened by 3 bases and J by 1 base, with 10 bases between the two germline ends. The CDR3 is CASSYQAGNTEAFF. CDR3 coding DNA: TGTGCCAGCAGCTACCAGGCCGGGAACACTGAAGCTTTCTTT.

The J gene is TRBJ1-5, the V gene TRBV5-5; possible D gene TRBD1, 5 bases. This CDR3 spans 12 amino acids. Per germline, CDR1 SGHKS and CDR2 YYEKEE (reference sequence). Between the trimmed V and J ends, which lost 4 bases and 5 bases, there was a span of 7 bases. CDR3: CASSLQDQPQHF. The DNA of the CDR3 is TGTGCCAGCAGCCTACAGGATCAGCCCCAGCATTTT. The variable domain in full, with the rest retrieved from reference TRBV5-5 and TRBJ1-5, is DAGVTQSPTHLIKTRGQQVTLRCSPISGHKSVSWYQQVLGQGPQFIFQYYEKEERGRGNFPDRFSARQFPNYSSELNVNALLLGDSALYLCASSLQDQPQHFGDGTRLSIL.